These T cell receptor beta chains were read from a single sample in a study of cytotoxic CD8 clonotypes in ibrutinib-treated CLL. Assay: immunoSEQ multiplex PCR; the TCRdb copy retains only in-frame clones and omits some. The sample holds over 200,000 clones; more than 75% are singletons and the top ten take approximately 10%. Material: PBMCs, obtained after 12 months of ibrutinib treatment. Receptor source: a human donor with chronic lymphocytic leukemia. Each CDR3 is given with its conserved first and last residue. D genes are given only for firm matches. Expanded clones are given a class, and other clones once, few, many or no size at all.

v_gene: TRBV6-5; abundance: -; d_gene: -; j_gene: TRBJ2-7; CDR3aa: CASSSSGAGSYEQYF; CDR3nt: -
v_gene: TRBV6-5; abundance: -; d_gene: TRBD1; j_gene: TRBJ2-7; CDR3aa: CASRITGTGFYEQYF; CDR3nt: TGTGCCAGCAGAATCACCGGGACAGGATTCTACGAGCAGTACTTC
v_gene: TRBV7-3; abundance: -; d_gene: TRBD1; j_gene: TRBJ2-1; CDR3aa: CASSLFGQANNEQFF; CDR3nt: TGTGCCAGCAGCTTATTTGGACAGGCGAACAATGAGCAGTTCTTC
v_gene: TRBV5-4; abundance: -; d_gene: -; j_gene: TRBJ1-2; CDR3aa: CASSPRGGYGYTF; CDR3nt: TGTGCCAGCAGCCCCAGGGGCGGCTATGGCTACACCTTC
v_gene: TRBV9; abundance: few; d_gene: TRBD2; j_gene: TRBJ2-7; CDR3aa: CASSLAGDTYEQYF; CDR3nt: TGTGCCAGCAGCCTAGCGGGAGACACCTACGAGCAGTACTTC
v_gene: TRBV6-5; abundance: few; d_gene: TRBD1; j_gene: TRBJ2-7; CDR3aa: CASTPGQEYSEQYF; CDR3nt: TGTGCCAGCACCCCGGGACAGGAGTATAGCGAGCAGTACTTC
v_gene: TRBV28; abundance: once; d_gene: -; j_gene: TRBJ1-1; CDR3aa: CASSLMAWAGVKIAEAFF; CDR3nt: TGTGCCAGCAGTTTAATGGCGTGGGCAGGCGTTAAGATCGCTGAAGCTTTCTTT
v_gene: TRBV30; abundance: -; d_gene: TRBD1; j_gene: TRBJ1-6; CDR3aa: CAWSVPGQRKRSPLHF; CDR3nt: TGTGCCTGGAGTGTACCGGGACAGAGGAAGCGATCACCCCTCCACTTT
v_gene: TRBV23-1; abundance: -; d_gene: TRBD2; j_gene: TRBJ2-1; CDR3aa: CASKPGLAGQNNEQFF; CDR3nt: TGCGCCAGCAAGCCGGGACTAGCGGGACAGAACAATGAGCAGTTCTTC
v_gene: TRBV5-4; abundance: -; d_gene: -; j_gene: TRBJ2-1; CDR3aa: CASTLFGGHEQFF; CDR3nt: TGTGCCAGCACCTTATTTGGGGGGCATGAGCAGTTCTTC
v_gene: TRBV19; abundance: -; d_gene: TRBD2; j_gene: TRBJ2-1; CDR3aa: CASSPTSVSYNEQFF; CDR3nt: TGTGCCAGTAGCCCCACTAGCGTCTCCTACAATGAGCAGTTCTTC
v_gene: TRBV4-1; abundance: -; d_gene: -; j_gene: TRBJ1-1; CDR3aa: CASSPEQVGSEAFF; CDR3nt: TGCGCCAGCAGCCCAGAACAGGTTGGGTCTGAAGCTTTCTTT
v_gene: TRBV15; abundance: -; d_gene: TRBD1; j_gene: TRBJ1-4; CDR3aa: CATSKTMAQGNEKLFF; CDR3nt: TGTGCCACCAGTAAGACAATGGCACAGGGGAATGAAAAACTGTTTTTT
v_gene: TRBV2; abundance: few; d_gene: -; j_gene: TRBJ2-7; CDR3aa: CASSTSSAVGYEQYF; CDR3nt: TGTGCCAGCAGTACCTCTAGCGCAGTAGGCTACGAGCAGTACTTC
v_gene: TRBV27; abundance: -; d_gene: -; j_gene: TRBJ2-7; CDR3aa: CASSLFWGRDEQYF; CDR3nt: TGTGCCAGCAGTTTATTCTGGGGTCGGGACGAGCAGTACTTC
v_gene: TRBV5-3; abundance: once; d_gene: TRBD1; j_gene: TRBJ2-2; CDR3aa: CARSLGQGASGELFF; CDR3nt: TGTGCCAGAAGCTTGGGACAGGGGGCGAGCGGGGAGCTGTTTTTT
v_gene: TRBV19; abundance: -; d_gene: -; j_gene: TRBJ2-5; CDR3aa: CASSIYLQGSETQYF; CDR3nt: TGTGCCAGTAGTATATACTTACAGGGCTCAGAGACCCAGTACTTC
v_gene: TRBV5-4; abundance: -; d_gene: -; j_gene: TRBJ1-2; CDR3aa: CASSLALGGGMSGYTF; CDR3nt: TGTGCCAGCAGCTTGGCTTTGGGGGGCGGGATGTCCGGCTACACCTTC
v_gene: TRBV2; abundance: -; d_gene: -; j_gene: TRBJ2-2; CDR3aa: CASSPPLGAGELFF; CDR3nt: TGTGCCAGCAGCCCACCACTAGGGGCCGGGGAGCTGTTTTTT
v_gene: TRBV25-1; abundance: -; d_gene: TRBD1; j_gene: TRBJ1-2; CDR3aa: CASSERTGSDGYTF; CDR3nt: TGTGCCAGCAGTGAGCGGACAGGGTCGGATGGCTACACCTTC
v_gene: TRBV9; abundance: -; d_gene: -; j_gene: TRBJ2-2; CDR3aa: CASRSRLNTGELFF; CDR3nt: TGTGCCAGCAGATCTAGACTAAACACCGGGGAGCTGTTTTTT
v_gene: TRBV5-1; abundance: -; d_gene: -; j_gene: TRBJ1-4; CDR3aa: CASSLGQLGEKLFF; CDR3nt: TGCGCCAGCAGCTTGGGACAGCTCGGTGAAAAACTGTTTTTT
v_gene: TRBV5-1; abundance: -; d_gene: TRBD1; j_gene: TRBJ2-1; CDR3aa: CASTRDSRSSYNEQFF; CDR3nt: TGCGCCAGCACCAGGGACAGCCGAAGCTCCTACAATGAGCAGTTCTTC
v_gene: TRBV7-9; abundance: -; d_gene: TRBD1; j_gene: TRBJ2-7; CDR3aa: CASSLMTGSLEQYF; CDR3nt: TGTGCCAGCAGCCTAATGACAGGGTCTCTCGAGCAGTACTTC
v_gene: TRBV27; abundance: -; d_gene: -; j_gene: TRBJ2-5; CDR3aa: CASSPWDKLDQETQYF; CDR3nt: TGTGCCAGCAGCCCCTGGGATAAACTTGATCAAGAGACCCAGTACTTC
v_gene: TRBV14; abundance: -; d_gene: -; j_gene: TRBJ2-5; CDR3aa: CASSRGPNQETQYF; CDR3nt: TGTGCCAGCAGCCGCGGACCGAACCAAGAGACCCAGTACTTC
v_gene: TRBV21-1; abundance: few; d_gene: -; j_gene: TRBJ2-6; CDR3aa: CASSKSESSGANVLTF; CDR3nt: TGTGCCAGCAGCAAGTCTGAGAGCTCTGGGGCCAACGTCCTGACTTTC
v_gene: TRBV4-2; abundance: -; d_gene: -; j_gene: TRBJ2-5; CDR3aa: CASSQGDRAYQETQYF; CDR3nt: TGTGCCAGCAGCCAGGGAGACCGGGCGTACCAAGAGACCCAGTACTTC
v_gene: TRBV25-1; abundance: once; d_gene: -; j_gene: TRBJ2-7; CDR3aa: CASSARKAYEQYF; CDR3nt: TGTGCCAGCAGTGCCAGAAAAGCCTACGAGCAGTACTTC
v_gene: TRBV6-5; abundance: once; d_gene: -; j_gene: TRBJ1-2; CDR3aa: CASSLNLQRHYGYTF; CDR3nt: TGTGCCAGCAGTCTCAATTTACAGCGCCACTATGGCTACACCTTC
v_gene: TRBV30; abundance: -; d_gene: -; j_gene: TRBJ1-4; CDR3aa: CAWSRGEKLFF; CDR3nt: TGTGCCTGGAGTCGTGGTGAAAAACTGTTTTTT
v_gene: TRBV2; abundance: -; d_gene: TRBD2; j_gene: TRBJ2-1; CDR3aa: CASTMRASGNNEQFF; CDR3nt: TGTGCCAGCACCATGAGGGCTAGCGGGAACAATGAGCAGTTCTTC
v_gene: TRBV9; abundance: -; d_gene: -; j_gene: TRBJ2-1; CDR3aa: CASSGTGSSYNEQFF; CDR3nt: TGTGCCAGCAGCGGGACTGGGAGCTCCTACAATGAGCAGTTCTTC
v_gene: TRBV28; abundance: few; d_gene: TRBD1; j_gene: TRBJ1-2; CDR3aa: CASSLGGQADGYTF; CDR3nt: TGTGCCAGCAGTTTAGGGGGACAGGCGGATGGCTACACCTTC
v_gene: TRBV9; abundance: -; d_gene: -; j_gene: TRBJ1-5; CDR3aa: CASSVGGATNQPQHF; CDR3nt: TGTGCCAGCAGCGTAGGGGGAGCAACAAATCAGCCCCAGCATTTT
v_gene: TRBV30; abundance: -; d_gene: TRBD2; j_gene: TRBJ2-3; CDR3aa: CAWSVQLAGGNLYF; CDR3nt: TGTGCCTGGAGTGTACAACTAGCGGGGGGGAACCTGTATTTT
v_gene: TRBV9; abundance: -; d_gene: -; j_gene: TRBJ2-6; CDR3aa: CASSLRPTSSGANVLTF; CDR3nt: TGTGCCAGCAGCCTCCGACCGACCTCCTCTGGGGCCAACGTCCTGACTTTC
v_gene: TRBV4-1; abundance: -; d_gene: -; j_gene: TRBJ2-2; CDR3aa: CASSQEVAGTGELFF; CDR3nt: TGCGCCAGCAGCCAAGAGGTTGCTGGGACCGGGGAGCTGTTTTTT
v_gene: TRBV27; abundance: -; d_gene: -; j_gene: TRBJ1-4; CDR3aa: CASSLRARSAKLFF; CDR3nt: TGTGCCAGCAGTTTACGGGCACGGTCAGCAAAACTGTTTTTT
v_gene: TRBV27; abundance: -; d_gene: -; j_gene: TRBJ1-4; CDR3aa: CASSLGDDEKLFF; CDR3nt: TGTGCCAGCAGTTTAGGTGACGATGAAAAACTGTTTTTT
v_gene: TRBV13; abundance: -; d_gene: -; j_gene: TRBJ2-3; CDR3aa: CASSAQGGTDTQYF; CDR3nt: TGTGCCAGCAGCGCCCAGGGCGGCACAGATACGCAGTATTTT
v_gene: TRBV27; abundance: -; d_gene: TRBD2; j_gene: TRBJ2-1; CDR3aa: CASSLVGSGRIDNEQFF; CDR3nt: TGTGCCAGCAGTTTGGTGGGTAGCGGGAGGATAGACAATGAGCAGTTCTTC